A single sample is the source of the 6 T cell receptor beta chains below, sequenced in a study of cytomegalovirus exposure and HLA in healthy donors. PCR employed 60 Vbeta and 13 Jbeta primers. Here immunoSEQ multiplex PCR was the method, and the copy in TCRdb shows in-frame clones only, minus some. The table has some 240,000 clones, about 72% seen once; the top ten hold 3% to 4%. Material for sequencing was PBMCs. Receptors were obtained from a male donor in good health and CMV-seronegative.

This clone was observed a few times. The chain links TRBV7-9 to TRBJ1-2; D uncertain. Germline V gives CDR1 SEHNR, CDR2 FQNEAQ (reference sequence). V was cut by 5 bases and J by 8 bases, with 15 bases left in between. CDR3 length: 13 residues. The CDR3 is CASSGSPKRGYTF. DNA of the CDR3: TGTGCCAGCAGCGGGAGCCCTAAGCGCGGCTACACCTTC.

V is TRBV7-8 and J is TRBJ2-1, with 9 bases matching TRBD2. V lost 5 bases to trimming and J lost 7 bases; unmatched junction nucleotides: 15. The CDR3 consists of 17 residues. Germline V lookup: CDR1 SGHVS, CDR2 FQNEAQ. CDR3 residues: CASSRVRSGGRENEQFF. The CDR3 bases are TGTGCCAGCAGCCGAGTAAGGTCCGGCGGGAGGGAGAATGAGCAGTTCTTC.

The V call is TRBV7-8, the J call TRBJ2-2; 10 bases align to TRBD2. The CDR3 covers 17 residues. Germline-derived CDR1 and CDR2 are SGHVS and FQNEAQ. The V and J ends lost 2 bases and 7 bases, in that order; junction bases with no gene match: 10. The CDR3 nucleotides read TGTGCCAGCAGCTTAAAAGCTAGCGGGAGATTCGGCGGGGAGCTGTTTTTT. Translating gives CASSLKASGRFGGELFF.

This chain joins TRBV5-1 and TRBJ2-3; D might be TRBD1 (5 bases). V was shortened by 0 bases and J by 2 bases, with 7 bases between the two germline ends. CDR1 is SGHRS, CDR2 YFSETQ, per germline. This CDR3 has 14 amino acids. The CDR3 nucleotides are TGCGCCAGCAGCTTGGTAGGGGTCACAGATACGCAGTATTTT. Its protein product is CASSLVGVTDTQYF.

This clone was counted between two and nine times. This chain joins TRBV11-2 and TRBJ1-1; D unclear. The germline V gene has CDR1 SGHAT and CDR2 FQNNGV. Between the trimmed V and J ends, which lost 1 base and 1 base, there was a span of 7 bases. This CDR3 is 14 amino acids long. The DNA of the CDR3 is TGTGCCAGCAGCTTAGGAGGGAGGAACACTGAAGCTTTCTTT. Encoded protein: CASSLGGRNTEAFF.

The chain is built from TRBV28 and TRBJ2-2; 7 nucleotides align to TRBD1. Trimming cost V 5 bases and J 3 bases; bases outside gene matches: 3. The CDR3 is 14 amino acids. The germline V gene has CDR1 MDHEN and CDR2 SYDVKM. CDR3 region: CASSLTGYTGELFF. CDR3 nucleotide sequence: TGTGCCAGCAGTCTGACAGGGTACACCGGGGAGCTGTTTTTT.